Sequencing of this T cell receptor (beta chain) was carried out in a study of human T cells and chemical hapten exposure. Looking at the study overall: Epicutaneous patch tests delivered 0.01% DPC to the upper back, with evaluation at 6 days.

Sample time point: patch test 1, 2 weeks after DPC sensitization. As to treatment: therapeutic diphenylcyclopropenone sensitization with weekly scalp DPC. This clonotype was observed a handful of times. The antigen remains unidentified. The CDR3 is made up of 14 amino acids. Germline V gene sequence: CDR1 SNHLY, CDR2 FYNNEI. The trim removed 2 bases at V and 4 bases at J, leaving 1 base unmatched. Study-wide findings and caveats: PT1 expanded TCR numbers tracked positively with patch test score.

TCRdb reprocessed the RACE reads with MiXCR, giving one entry per CDR3 protein. The sample has around 340,000 distinct CDR3 sequences, about 7% seen once. Material: whole blood, obtained in connection with sensitization to the hapten diphenylcyclopropenone (DPC). This TCR was sampled from a woman aged 18-29 years with alopecia areata. Some clones in this sample may be carry-over from other donors' samples. The V call is TRBV2, the J call TRBJ2-1; 8 nucleotides match TRBD2. This CDR3 reads CASSERGGYNEQFF. In DNA, the CDR3 is TGTGCCAGCAGTGAACGGGGGGGGTACAATGAGCAGTTCTTC.